What follows are 26 T cell receptor beta chains derived from one specimen sequenced in a study of response to subunit inactivated influenza vaccine. TCRdb independently ran MiXCR on the RT-PCR reads; one entry per CDR3 protein. Among approximately 700,000 distinct CDR3 sequences listed, around a sixth were seen once. The sequenced sample was PBMCs from blood, obtained 11 to 12 days after vaccination. Receptor source: a man aged 50-60 years who received an inactivated influenza vaccine.

This clonotype was detected once. The V call is TRBV6-2 or TRBV6-3, the J call TRBJ2-3; D perhaps matches TRBD2 (6 bases). Trimming left V 8 bases short and J 6 bases short, with 18 bases between. The length of the CDR3 is 14 residues. Germline CDR1 and CDR2: MNHEY and SVGEGT. This CDR3 is CASGGTPRSDTQYF. In DNA form, the CDR3 reads TGTGCCAGCGGCGGGACTCCCCGCTCGGATACGCAGTATTTT.

Concerning this clonotype itself: The germline gene is not matched at one end of the junction; a read error may be the cause. The V gene is TRBV7-2, the J gene TRBJ2-7; 7 bases fit TRBD2. Looked up from germline, CDR1 is SGHTA and CDR2 is FQGNSA. The CDR3 runs to 15 residues. CDR3 protein: CASSLVSAGSNEQYF. In DNA form, the CDR3 reads TGCGCCAGCAGCTTAGTCTCAGCGGGAAGCAACGAGCAGTACTTC. The full variable domain, completed using reference TRBV7-2 and TRBJ2-7, is GAGVSQSPSNKVTEKGKDVELRCDPISGHTALYWYRQSLGQGLEFLIYFQGNSAPDKSGLPSDRFSAERTGGSVSTLTIQRTQQEDSAVYLCASSLVSAGSNEQYFGPGTRLTVT.

This clonotype was seen ten or more times. This chain links TRBV12-3 or TRBV12-4 with TRBJ1-1; no clear D. The CDR3 loop spans 14 amino acids. Trimming cost V 2 bases and J 0 bases, with 7 bases left between them. The CDR3 DNA is TGTGCCAGCAGTTTATACAGCATGAACACTGAAGCTTTCTTT. It encodes CASSLYSMNTEAFF.

The chain is built from TRBV28 and TRBJ2-6, with D tentatively TRBD2 (6 bases). Germline V lookup: CDR1 MDHEN, CDR2 SYDVKM. Deletions cut 3 bases from V and 0 bases from J, with 12 bases between. The CDR3 is made up of 17 amino acids. The CDR3 region has the DNA TGTGCCAGCAGTTTCTCCCTCGGGAGCTCTGGGGCCAACGTCCTGACTTTC. Its protein is CASSFSLGSSGANVLTF.

This clonotype appeared many times. The chain employs TRBV11-1 and TRBJ2-3; D is perhaps TRBD1 (6 bases). V lost 5 bases to trimming and J lost 6 bases, with 27 bases between them. This CDR3 has 18 amino acids. CDR1 is SGHAT and CDR2 is FQDESV in the germline V gene (reference sequence). CDR3 sequence: CASSVTPVGTLSPDTQYF. The DNA of the CDR3 is TGTGCCAGCAGCGTAACCCCAGTCGGGACACTATCCCCCGATACGCAGTATTTT.

This clonotype was seen more than once but under ten times. The J gene is TRBJ2-2, the V gene TRBV7-3; perhaps TRBD2 as D (6 bases). Germline CDR1 SGHTA, CDR2 FQGTGA. The CDR3 length is 15 residues. The V end lost 1 base, the J end lost 8 bases, and 14 bases lay between the germline ends. The CDR3, as DNA: TGTGCCAGCAGCTTAAGCGGGGTATCGGGGGGGGAGCTGTTTTTT. It specifies CASSLSGVSGGELFF.

This clonotype has ten or more counts. This chain connects TRBV24-1 to TRBJ2-5; TRBD1 aligns across 8 bases. There are 17 residues in the CDR3. The V gene's germline CDR1 is KGHDR and CDR2 SFDVKD. V lost 3 bases, J lost 4 bases, and 12 bases stayed unmatched. The CDR3 is CATSDPTPGGLIETQYF. CDR3 DNA sequence: TGTGCCACCAGTGATCCCACCCCAGGGGGCTTAATAGAGACCCAGTACTTC.

This clonotype was detected ten times or more. The chain combines TRBV7-2 with TRBJ2-1; unclear D gene. Trimming shortened V by 1 base and J by 7 bases, and 11 bases separated the two germline ends. This CDR3 region has 14 residues. Germline CDR1 and CDR2: SGHTA and FQGNSA. CDR3 region: CASSLVSGRNEQFF. In nucleotides, the CDR3 is TGTGCCAGCAGCTTAGTTTCGGGTCGGAATGAGCAGTTCTTC.

This chain uses TRBV12-3 or TRBV12-4 with TRBJ2-7; the D call may be TRBD1 or TRBD2 (5 bases each). The CDR3 runs to 14 residues. Trimming pared 4 bases from V and 3 bases from J, leaving 13 bases between. CDR3 nucleotides: TGTGCCAGCAGTTCCCCGGGACCTGTCTACGAGCAGTACTTC. This translates into CASSSPGPVYEQYF.

The CDR3, as DNA: TGTGCCAGCAGCAGGACCAGGACCAATGAGCAGTTCTTC. Translation gives CASSRTRTNEQFF. This rearrangement joins TRBV11-3 to TRBJ2-1; D remains unclear. V lost 5 bases, J lost 6 bases, and 11 bases lay in between. This CDR3 is 13 amino acids long. CDR1 is SGHNT, CDR2 YENEEA, per germline.

This clonotype was observed a few times. The V and J genes are TRBV7-2 and TRBJ1-2; 11 bases are shared with TRBD1. J was trimmed by 8 bases and V by 4 bases; bases with no gene match: 3. The CDR3 sequence is 13 residues long. CDR1 and CDR2 from the germline V gene are SGHTA and FQGNSA. CDR3: CASSWGTGGGYTF. In nucleotides, the CDR3 is TGTGCCAGCAGCTGGGGGACAGGGGGAGGCTACACCTTC.

The chain employs TRBV6-1 and TRBJ2-1; 9 positions agree with TRBD1. Germline assignment: CDR1 MNHNS and CDR2 SASEGT. The V segment lost 6 bases and the J segment 8 bases; nucleotides outside the gene matches: 11. The CDR3 loop spans 15 amino acids. The CDR3 is CASREHRGRLDEQFF. The DNA for the CDR3 is TGTGCCAGCAGAGAACACAGGGGGCGCTTGGATGAGCAGTTCTTC.

The chain is built from TRBV29-1 and TRBJ1-2; 8 nucleotides align to TRBD1. The V segment lost 6 bases and the J segment 6 bases; nucleotides outside the gene matches: 9. This CDR3 is built from 13 residues. The germline gives CDR1 SQVTM, CDR2 ANQGSEA. The DNA of the CDR3 is TGCAGCGTAAAATCCGTGACAGGGGATGGCTACACCTTC. Encoded protein: CSVKSVTGDGYTF.

This clonotype has just a few counts. The chain joins TRBV20-1 to TRBJ2-3; 9 positions match TRBD2. In germline, CDR1 is DFQATT, CDR2 SNEGSKA (reference sequence). The CDR3 covers 15 residues. The trim removed 1 base at V and 5 bases at J, leaving 7 bases unmatched. In nucleotides, the CDR3 is TGCAGTGCTAGAGGCCCGGCGGGGGGGGTAGATACGCAGTATTTT. It is translated as CSARGPAGGVDTQYF.

This clonotype was detected ten times or more. In nucleotides, the CDR3 is TGTGCCAGCAGTTCCCCGCGGTTTTGGGGGGAGACCCAGTACTTC. It yields the protein CASSSPRFWGETQYF. The chain employs TRBV12-3 or TRBV12-4 and TRBJ2-5, with D possibly being TRBD1 or TRBD2 (5 bases each). Trimming removed 4 bases at V and 5 bases at J, with 17 bases between. CDR3 size: 15 residues.

Only a few counts were recorded for this clonotype. This chain uses TRBV27 with TRBJ2-1, with TRBD2 matching over 14 bases. Germline V gives CDR1 MNHEY, CDR2 SMNVEV (reference sequence). The CDR3 has 17 amino acids. V was clipped by 4 bases and J by 5 bases; unmatched bases: 7. CDR3 nucleotides: TGTGCCAGCAGTTCAAGGACTAGCGGGGGGCCCAACAATGAGCAGTTCTTC. Encoded protein: CASSSRTSGGPNNEQFF.

This clonotype was found a few times. V gene TRBV12-3 or TRBV12-4 combines with J gene TRBJ2-1; tentative D call: TRBD2 (5 bases). Trimming took 5 bases from V and 4 from J, leaving 12 bases between them. The CDR3 extends over 14 amino acids. As DNA, the CDR3 is TGTGCCAGCAGTCTCCCCGGGGTTTACAATGAGCAGTTCTTC. Encoded protein: CASSLPGVYNEQFF.

This clonotype was counted only a few times. CDR3 sequence (DNA): TGTGCCAGCTCACCACCGGTGACAGGGGGGGGAGAGCAGTACTTC. Its protein product is CASSPPVTGGGEQYF. The chain is built from TRBV18 and TRBJ2-7; TRBD1 matches at 9 bases. This CDR3 is 15 amino acids long. The V gene end was trimmed by 0 bases and the J gene end by 7 bases; junction bases not matched to a gene: 7. The V gene's germline CDR1 is KGHSH and CDR2 LQKENI.

The chain couples TRBV10-1 to TRBJ2-1; 7 bases match TRBD2. J gave up 2 bases and V 4 bases, and 5 bases lay outside the gene matches. The CDR3 runs 15 residues. Germline V lookup: CDR1 WNHNN, CDR2 SYGVQD (reference sequence). The CDR3 DNA follows: TGCGCCAGCAGTGGGGAGCGGGGAGCCTACAATGAGCAGTTCTTC. Its protein is CASSGERGAYNEQFF.

This clonotype was seen a handful of times. This chain uses TRBV20-1 with TRBJ1-2; 9 bases are shared with TRBD1. V lost 0 bases, J lost 4 bases, and 9 bases stayed unmatched. Germline V gene sequence: CDR1 DFQATT, CDR2 SNEGSKA (reference sequence). CDR3 size: 16 residues. CDR3 loop: CSARDTGTGTLYGYTF. CDR3 in DNA: TGCAGTGCTAGAGATACCGGGACAGGGACCCTCTATGGCTACACCTTC.

The table lists this clonotype with a few counts. The chain has TRBV9 and TRBJ1-4, with D maybe TRBD1 (6 bases). CDR3 length: 17 residues. Looked up from germline, CDR1 is SGDLS and CDR2 is YYNGEE. Trimming stripped 0 bases from V and 6 bases from J, with 18 bases between. DNA for the CDR3: TGTGCCAGCAGCGTAGGTTCTCAGGAGGGGGTGTATGAAAAACTGTTTTTT. It yields the protein CASSVGSQEGVYEKLFF.

The CDR3 reads CASSLIVGQGTYEQYF. In nucleotides, the CDR3 is TGCGCCAGCAGCTTGATCGTCGGACAGGGAACCTACGAGCAGTACTTC. The chain combines TRBV5-1 with TRBJ2-7, with TRBD1 matching 8 bases. Germline V gene lookup returns CDR1 SGHRS and CDR2 YFSETQ. V was clipped by 1 base and J by 2 bases; unmatched bases: 8. The CDR3 spans 16 residues.

This clonotype was seen a few times. The chain recombines TRBV2 with TRBJ2-1, with D perhaps matching TRBD1 or TRBD2 (6 bases each). The V end was cut by 6 bases, the J end by 9 bases, with 24 bases between. Per germline, CDR1 SNHLY and CDR2 FYNNEI. This CDR3 is built from 16 residues. CDR3 nucleotides: TGTGCCAGCAGCTCCCCAGGGGCGGGGCCGGGCGGTGAGCAGTTCTTC. Encoded protein: CASSSPGAGPGGEQFF.

The chain employs TRBV30 and TRBJ2-3, with TRBD1 identical over 7 bases. The V segment lost 4 bases and the J segment 0 bases; nucleotides outside the gene matches: 1. Germline CDR1 and CDR2: GTSNPN and SVGIG (reference sequence). This CDR3 spans 13 amino acids. CDR3 DNA sequence: TGTGCCTGGACGACAGGGAGCACAGATACGCAGTATTTT. Residues: CAWTTGSTDTQYF.

On this clonotype: No conserved phenylalanine or tryptophan is present at the end of the CDR3, so a read error is the likely explanation. The V gene is TRBV7-2, the J gene TRBJ1-2, with D hard to call. Germline V gene lookup returns CDR1 SGHTA and CDR2 FQGNSA. This CDR3 is built from 13 residues. V was shortened by 1 base and J by 4 bases, with 7 bases between the two germline ends. CDR3 sequence: CASSLEGGYGYTS. CDR3 in DNA: TGTGCCAGCAGCTTAGAGGGTGGCTATGGCTACACCTCC.

In this sample, this clonotype turned up a few times. The chain recombines TRBV30 with TRBJ1-1; 9 nucleotides match TRBD1. The CDR3 contains 14 residues. V gave up 1 base and J gave up 2 bases; unmatched junction bases: 2. Germline CDR1 GTSNPN, CDR2 SVGIG (reference sequence). CDR3 in amino acids: CAWSEDRGNTEAFF. The CDR3 nucleotides read TGTGCCTGGAGTGAGGACAGGGGAAACACTGAAGCTTTCTTT. Full variable domain (rest looked up from reference TRBV30 and TRBJ1-1): SQTIHQWPATLVQPVGSPLSLECTVEGTSNPNLYWYRQAAGRGLQLLFYSVGIGQISSEVPQNLSASRPQDRQFILSSKKLLLSDSGFYLCAWSEDRGNTEAFFGQGTRLTVV.